The source of this T cell receptor (beta chain) is a study of blood T cells in healthy people across ages. Using a J-beta primer mix together with a sample-barcoded 5' primer, a second PCR was run for roughly 6 to 11 cycles. All samples yielded 2.5 million or more CDR3-containing paired-end reads. From the 5' RACE reads, TCRdb called clonotypes with MiXCR, one entry per CDR3 protein. The repertoire holds about 970,000 distinct CDR3 sequences, 51% seen once, with roughly a fifth in the top ten. This CDR3 spans 16 amino acids. V lost 1 base and J 0 bases, leaving 10 bases between the germline ends. The source of this sequence is a woman in her sixties or seventies in good health. The chain carries TRBV12-3 or TRBV12-4 and TRBJ1-5; D might be TRBD1 (5 bases). The sample consisted of blood. The chain's CDR3 is CASSLGQHYSNQPQHF. In DNA form, the CDR3 reads TGTGCCAGCAGTTTAGGACAGCACTATAGCAATCAGCCCCAGCATTTT.